A selection of T cell receptor beta chains follows, all from one sample in a study of CD8+ T cells in alopecia areata. Assay used: immunoSEQ multiplex PCR; TCRdb lists only in-frame clones, some missing. The sample lists over 25,000 clones, 65% to 80% occurring once. The sequenced sample was NKG2D-low CD8+ T cells sorted from blood. The source is a human donor with alopecia areata. Each CDR3 is given with its conserved first and last residue. A D gene is named only where the DNA matches it firmly. Clone size is shown for a subset of rows, as once, few, many or a class of expanded clone.

d_call,j_call,v_call,clone_size,cdr3_length,cdr3_aa,cdr3_nt
NA,TRBJ2-5,TRBV14,NA,15,CASSPFRRAEETQYF,TGTGCCAGCAGCCCCTTCCGAAGGGCAGAAGAGACCCAGTACTTC
NA,TRBJ2-1,TRBV27,NA,13,CASSLRRTYEQFF,TGTGCCAGCAGTCTTCGACGGACTTATGAGCAGTTCTTC
TRBD1,TRBJ2-3,TRBV7-6,few,14,CASSSGTGSDTQYF,TGTGCCAGCAGCTCTGGGACAGGGTCTGATACGCAGTATTTT
TRBD2,TRBJ2-3,TRBV6-4,once,18,CASSDTASGREGTDTQYF,TGTGCCAGCAGTGACACGGCGTCGGGGCGGGAGGGGACAGATACGCAGTATTTT
TRBD2,TRBJ2-7,TRBV7-2,NA,18,CASSLPGTSGRAGYEQYF,TGTGCCAGCAGCTTACCCGGGACTAGCGGGAGGGCCGGATACGAGCAGTACTTC
NA,TRBJ2-7,TRBV5-1,NA,16,CASSLAVSGYPYEQYF,TGCGCCAGCAGCTTGGCCGTCAGTGGCTACCCCTACGAGCAGTACTTC
NA,TRBJ2-7,TRBV27,NA,13,CASRVPDGYEQYF,TGTGCCAGCAGGGTCCCGGACGGCTACGAGCAGTACTTC
NA,TRBJ1-5,TRBV2,NA,16,CASTFWGGGPGQPQHF,TGTGCCAGCACTTTCTGGGGTGGGGGACCTGGGCAGCCCCAGCATTTT
TRBD1,TRBJ2-2,TRBV27,once,17,CASSLSTGSASTGELFF,TGTGCCAGCAGTTTGTCGACAGGGTCGGCGAGCACCGGGGAGCTGTTTTTT
NA,TRBJ2-1,TRBV4-3,NA,14,CASSQDRTANEQFF,TGCGCCAGCAGCCAAGATCGGACAGCCAATGAGCAGTTCTTC
TRBD2,TRBJ2-7,TRBV7-8,once,16,CASSLDSLAGNYEQYF,TGTGCCAGCAGCTTAGATAGCCTAGCGGGAAACTACGAGCAGTACTTC
NA,TRBJ2-5,TRBV6-5,NA,16,CASSYSRQPPQETQYF,TGTGCCAGCAGTTACTCGAGGCAGCCACCACAAGAGACCCAGTACTTC
NA,TRBJ2-7,TRBV7-9,NA,14,CASSSGGLSYEQYF,TGTGCCAGCAGCTCCGGCGGTTTGTCCTACGAGCAGTACTTC
TRBD1,TRBJ1-5,TRBV27,once,18,CASSLGGTGIFSNQPQHF,TGTGCCAGCAGTTTAGGAGGGACAGGAATTTTTAGCAATCAGCCCCAGCATTTT
NA,TRBJ2-2,TRBV29-1,NA,12,CSVVGDTGELFF,TGCAGCGTTGTGGGGGACACCGGGGAGCTGTTTTTT
TRBD1,TRBJ2-7,TRBV29-1,NA,15,CSVEVGDRGVYEQYF,TGCAGCGTTGAAGTCGGGGACAGGGGGGTCTACGAGCAGTACTTC
NA,TRBJ2-1,TRBV30,NA,13,CAWSVATHNEQFF,TGTGCCTGGAGTGTAGCCACTCACAATGAGCAGTTCTTC
NA,TRBJ2-5,TRBV7-9,NA,12,CASSFQDETQYF,TGTGCCAGCAGTTTTCAGGATGAGACCCAGTACTTC
NA,TRBJ1-1,TRBV4-1,NA,13,CASSQAGGAEAFF,TGCGCCAGCAGCCAAGCCGGGGGCGCTGAAGCTTTCTTT
NA,TRBJ2-1,TRBV9,NA,11,CASSDNNEQFF,TGTGCCAGCAGCGACAACAATGAGCAGTTCTTC
TRBD1,TRBJ2-7,TRBV6-1,NA,15,CASSEMRDRGNEQYF,TGTGCCAGCAGTGAAATGAGGGACAGGGGGAACGAGCAGTACTTC
TRBD1,TRBJ2-1,TRBV2,once,13,CASSGQGTNEQFF,TGTGCCAGCAGTGGACAGGGGACAAATGAGCAGTTCTTC
NA,TRBJ2-5,TRBV4-1,few,14,CASSQQGWEETQYF,TGCGCCAGCAGCCAACAGGGGTGGGAAGAGACCCAGTACTTC
NA,TRBJ2-3,TRBV2,NA,15,CASGSRSGDTDTQYF,TGTGCCAGTGGATCCCGATCAGGAGACACAGATACGCAGTATTTT
NA,TRBJ1-2,TRBV11-2,NA,16,CASSLVPTDPNYGYTF,TGTGCCAGCAGCTTAGTTCCGACAGACCCTAACTATGGCTACACCTTC
NA,TRBJ2-3,TRBV27,NA,16,CASNHYSGARTDTQYF,TGTGCCAGCAATCACTACTCGGGAGCCCGCACAGATACGCAGTATTTT
NA,TRBJ2-2,TRBV5-1,NA,15,CASSLWRENTGELFF,TGCGCCAGCAGCCTCTGGCGGGAGAACACCGGGGAGCTGTTTTTT
TRBD2,TRBJ2-7,TRBV4-1,NA,18,CASSQRAGHLAGTYEQYF,TGCGCCAGCAGCCAACGCGCCGGGCATCTAGCGGGTACCTACGAGCAGTACTTC
TRBD1,TRBJ2-7,TRBV15,NA,15,CATSPRTGKLYEQYF,TGTGCCACCAGCCCTCGGACAGGGAAACTCTACGAGCAGTACTTC
TRBD1,TRBJ2-3,TRBV23-1,few,16,CASSAPGQGSTDTQYF,TGCGCCAGCAGTGCTCCGGGACAGGGTAGCACAGATACGCAGTATTTT
NA,TRBJ1-2,TRBV29-1,NA,15,CSVVEGPLRFYGYTF,TGCAGCGTTGTTGAAGGGCCCTTGCGGTTCTATGGCTACACCTTC
NA,TRBJ1-2,TRBV29-1,once,13,CSVEGGQIYGYTF,TGCAGCGTAGAAGGAGGACAGATCTATGGCTACACCTTC
NA,TRBJ1-1,TRBV7-3,NA,13,CASSFSGYDQAFF,TGTGCCAGCAGCTTTTCAGGTTACGATCAAGCTTTCTTT
NA,TRBJ2-3,TRBV23-1,NA,14,CASSPVTSTDTQYF,TGCGCCAGCAGTCCAGTGACTAGCACAGATACGCAGTATTTT
NA,TRBJ2-7,TRBV30,NA,12,CAWSVSRGEQYF,TGTGCCTGGAGTGTATCGAGGGGCGAGCAGTACTTC
NA,TRBJ2-7,TRBV5-1,NA,13,CASSLNSAYEQYF,TGCGCCAGCAGCTTGAACAGTGCCTACGAGCAGTACTTC
NA,TRBJ2-7,TRBV15,NA,14,CATSRDNGAYEQYF,TGTGCCACCAGCAGAGATAATGGGGCCTACGAGCAGTACTTC
TRBD1,TRBJ2-7,TRBV30,NA,12,CAWSGDSYEQYF,TGTGCCTGGAGTGGGGACAGCTACGAGCAGTACTTC
NA,TRBJ2-7,TRBV7-9,NA,15,CASSPGGQPRYEQYF,TGTGCCAGCAGCCCCGGGGGACAGCCGCGCTACGAGCAGTACTTC
NA,TRBJ2-7,TRBV7-9,NA,13,CASSLPAGREQYF,TGTGCCAGCAGCTTACCGGCGGGGCGGGAGCAGTACTTC
NA,TRBJ2-3,TRBV7-2,once,14,CASSLATRADTQYF,TGTGCCAGCAGCTTAGCTACGAGGGCAGATACGCAGTATTTT
TRBD1,TRBJ2-5,TRBV6-5,NA,15,CASSPGTGGSETQYF,TGTGCCAGCAGCCCGGGGACAGGGGGCTCGGAGACCCAGTACTTC
NA,TRBJ1-5,TRBV30,NA,13,CAWSSTGNQPQHF,TGTGCCTGGAGTTCAACAGGGAATCAGCCCCAGCATTTT
NA,TRBJ2-7,TRBV7-9,NA,15,CASSSGPGGTYEQYF,TGTGCCAGCAGCTCAGGCCCAGGCGGGACCTACGAGCAGTACTTC
NA,TRBJ2-7,TRBV4-2,NA,14,CASSQVDYSYEQYF,TGTGCCAGCAGCCAAGTGGACTACTCCTACGAGCAGTACTTC
NA,TRBJ2-1,TRBV29-1,NA,14,CSVEEIGTGNEQFF,TGCAGCGTTGAAGAAATTGGGACCGGGAATGAGCAGTTCTTC
NA,TRBJ2-1,TRBV27,NA,15,CASSFIRAPMDEQFF,TGTGCCAGCAGTTTTATTCGGGCCCCGATGGATGAGCAGTTCTTC
NA,TRBJ2-3,TRBV9,once,13,CASSVAFVDTQYF,TGTGCCAGCAGCGTAGCTTTTGTAGATACGCAGTATTTT
TRBD1,TRBJ2-7,TRBV6-5,NA,15,CASSSSTGTSDEQYF,TGTGCCAGCAGTTCGTCGACAGGGACGTCGGACGAGCAGTACTTC
NA,TRBJ2-4,TRBV29-1,NA,14,CSANRAEGGNIQYF,TGCAGCGCTAACCGGGCCGAGGGGGGAAACATTCAGTACTTC
NA,TRBJ2-2,TRBV21-1,few,15,CASNPQEREGGELFF,TGTGCCAGCAACCCGCAAGAAAGAGAAGGCGGGGAGCTGTTTTTT
NA,TRBJ2-1,TRBV9,NA,14,CASSVGGGYNEQFF,TGTGCCAGCAGCGTAGGAGGGGGCTACAATGAGCAGTTCTTC
NA,TRBJ2-5,TRBV23-1,few,14,CASSQRKACETQYF,TGCGCCAGCAGTCAACGTAAGGCCTGCGAGACCCAGTACTTC
NA,TRBJ2-3,TRBV6-5,NA,14,CASSYRGGTDTQYF,TGTGCCAGCAGTTATAGGGGGGGCACAGATACGCAGTATTTT
NA,TRBJ1-1,TRBV25-1,NA,12,CASSELNTEAFF,TGTGCCAGCAGTGAACTGAACACTGAAGCTTTCTTT